These 3 T cell receptor beta chains came from one sample sequenced in a study of cytomegalovirus exposure and HLA in healthy donors. The table came from immunoSEQ multiplex PCR; TCRdb's copy has only in-frame clones and leaves some out. Of 100,000 to 150,000 clones in the sample, approximately 88% were seen once. The sample taken for sequencing was PBMCs. All receptors come from a woman aged 18-30 years in good health and CMV-seronegative.

J is TRBJ2-1 and V is TRBV2, with a tentative D call TRBD2 (5 bases). The CDR3 loop spans 13 amino acids. V was trimmed by 7 bases and J by 4 bases, leaving 11 bases between them. From germline, CDR1 is SNHLY and CDR2 FYNNEI. Here the CDR3 DNA reads TGTGCCAGCAAGGGAGTAAGATACAATGAGCAGTTCTTC. Protein sequence: CASKGVRYNEQFF.

This chain uses TRBV6-4 with TRBJ2-1; 10 nucleotides align to TRBD1. Germline V gives CDR1 MRHNA, CDR2 SNTAGT. This CDR3 has 15 residues. V gave up 2 bases and J gave up 3 bases; unmatched junction bases: 1. The CDR3, as DNA: TGTGCCAGCAGTGACCGGACAGGGGGCTACAATGAGCAGTTCTTC. Translating it yields CASSDRTGGYNEQFF.

This sequence joins TRBV10-3 and TRBJ2-1; TRBD2 matches at 10 bases. The CDR3 has 16 residues. The V gene end was trimmed by 0 bases and the J gene end by 5 bases; junction bases not matched to a gene: 4. Per germline, CDR1 ENHRY and CDR2 SYGVKD. CDR3 coding DNA: TGTGCCATCAGTGAGTCGGCTAGCGGGGGACACAATGAGCAGTTCTTC. Its translation is CAISESASGGHNEQFF.